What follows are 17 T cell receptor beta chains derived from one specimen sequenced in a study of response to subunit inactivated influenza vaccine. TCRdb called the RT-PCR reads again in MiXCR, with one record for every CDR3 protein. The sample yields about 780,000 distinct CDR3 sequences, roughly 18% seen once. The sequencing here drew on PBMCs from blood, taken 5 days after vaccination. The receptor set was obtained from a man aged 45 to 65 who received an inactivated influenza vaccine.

Written as DNA, the CDR3 is TGCAGCGCCTTACCCTCAGCGGGAGCGGACAACAATGAGCAGTTCTTC. This gives the protein CSALPSAGADNNEQFF. The V and J genes are TRBV29-1 and TRBJ2-1, with 8 bases matching TRBD2. Germline CDR1 and CDR2: SQVTM and ANQGSEA. This CDR3 spans 16 amino acids. V shed 7 bases and J 5 bases; nucleotides not matched to a gene: 16.

The CDR3 DNA follows: TGCAGTGCTAGATCCCCGGGGGCCATGAGCTCCTATAATTCACCCCTCCACTTT. Its translation is CSARSPGAMSSYNSPLHF. V is TRBV20-1 and J is TRBJ1-6; D possibly corresponds to TRBD1 (6 bases). Trimming cost V 2 bases and J 0 bases, with 17 bases left between them. The CDR3 runs to 18 residues. Per germline, CDR1 DFQATT and CDR2 SNEGSKA (reference sequence).

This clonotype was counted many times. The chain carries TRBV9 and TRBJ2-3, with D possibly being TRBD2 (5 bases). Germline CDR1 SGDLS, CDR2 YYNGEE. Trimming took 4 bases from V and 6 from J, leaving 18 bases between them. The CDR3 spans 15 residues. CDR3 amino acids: CASSPGLIHVDTQYF. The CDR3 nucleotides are TGTGCCAGCAGCCCCGGACTGATCCACGTGGATACGCAGTATTTT.

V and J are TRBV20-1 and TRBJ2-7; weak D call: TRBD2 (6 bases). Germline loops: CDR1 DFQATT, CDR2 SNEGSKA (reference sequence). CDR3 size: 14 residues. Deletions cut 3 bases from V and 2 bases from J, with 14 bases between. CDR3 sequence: CSARLQRAAYEQYF. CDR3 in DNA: TGCAGTGCTAGGTTACAGCGGGCCGCCTACGAGCAGTACTTC.

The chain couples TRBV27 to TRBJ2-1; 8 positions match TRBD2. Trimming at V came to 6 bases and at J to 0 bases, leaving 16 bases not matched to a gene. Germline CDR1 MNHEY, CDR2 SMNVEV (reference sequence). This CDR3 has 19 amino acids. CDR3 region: CASRPRTSPNLGSYNEQFF. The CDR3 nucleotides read TGTGCCAGCAGGCCCCGGACTAGCCCTAACTTGGGCTCCTACAATGAGCAGTTCTTC.

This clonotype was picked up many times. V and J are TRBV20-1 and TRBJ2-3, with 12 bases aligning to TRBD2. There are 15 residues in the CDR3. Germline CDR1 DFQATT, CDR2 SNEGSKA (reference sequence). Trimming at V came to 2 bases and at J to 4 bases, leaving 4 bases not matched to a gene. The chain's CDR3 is CSARNLAGGPDTQYF. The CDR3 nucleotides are TGCAGTGCTAGAAATCTAGCGGGAGGGCCAGATACGCAGTATTTT.

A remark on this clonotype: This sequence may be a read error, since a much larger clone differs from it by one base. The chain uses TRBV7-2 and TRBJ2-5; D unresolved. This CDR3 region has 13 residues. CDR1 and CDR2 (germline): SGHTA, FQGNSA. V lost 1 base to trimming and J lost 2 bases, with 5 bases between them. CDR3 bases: TGTGCCAGCAGCTTAGGCTGGCAAGAGACCCAGTACTTC. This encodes CASSLGWQETQYF.

The CDR3 protein is CASSLAGPTERTDTQYF. The CDR3 region has the DNA TGTGCCAGCAGCTTAGCGGGACCCACAGAACGGACAGATACGCAGTATTTT. The V gene is TRBV7-9, the J gene TRBJ2-3, with D perhaps being TRBD1 or TRBD2 (5 bases each). Trimming took 0 bases from V and 3 from J, leaving 16 bases between them. In germline, CDR1 is SEHNR, CDR2 FQNEAQ (reference sequence). CDR3 length equals 17 residues.

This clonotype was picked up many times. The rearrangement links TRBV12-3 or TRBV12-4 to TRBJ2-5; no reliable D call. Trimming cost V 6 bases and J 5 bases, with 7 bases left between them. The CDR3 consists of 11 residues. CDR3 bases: TGTGCCAGCAGCAGCAAGGAGACCCAGTACTTC. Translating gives CASSSKETQYF.

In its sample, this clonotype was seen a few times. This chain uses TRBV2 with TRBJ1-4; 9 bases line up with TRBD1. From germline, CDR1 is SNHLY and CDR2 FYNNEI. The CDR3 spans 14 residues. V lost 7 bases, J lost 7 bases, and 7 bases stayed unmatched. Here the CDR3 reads CASNAGQGGEKLFF. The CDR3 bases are TGTGCCAGCAACGCGGGACAGGGAGGTGAAAAACTGTTTTTT.

Written as DNA, the CDR3 is TGTGCCAGCAGCGCCGTAGGGCCTGAGCAGTTCTTC. Translating gives CASSAVGPEQFF. The chain recombines TRBV28 with TRBJ2-1; D not resolved. Trimming removed 6 bases at V and 9 bases at J, with 12 bases between. The germline V gene encodes CDR1 MDHEN and CDR2 SYDVKM. This CDR3 contains 12 residues.

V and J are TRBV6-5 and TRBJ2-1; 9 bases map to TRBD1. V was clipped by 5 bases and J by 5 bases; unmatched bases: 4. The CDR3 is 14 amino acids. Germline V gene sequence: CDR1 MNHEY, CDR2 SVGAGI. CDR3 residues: CASSIQGANNEQFF. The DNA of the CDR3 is TGTGCCAGCAGTATACAGGGGGCCAACAATGAGCAGTTCTTC.

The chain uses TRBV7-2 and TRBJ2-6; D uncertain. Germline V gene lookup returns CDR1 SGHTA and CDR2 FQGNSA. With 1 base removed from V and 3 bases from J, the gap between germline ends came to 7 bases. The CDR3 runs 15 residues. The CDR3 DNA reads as TGTGCCAGCAGCTTAGGGGGAAATGGGGCCAACGTCCTGACTTTC. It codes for CASSLGGNGANVLTF. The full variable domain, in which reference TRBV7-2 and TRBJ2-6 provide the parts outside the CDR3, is GAGVSQSPSNKVTEKGKDVELRCDPISGHTALYWYRQSLGQGLEFLIYFQGNSAPDKSGLPSDRFSAERTGGSVSTLTIQRTQQEDSAVYLCASSLGGNGANVLTFGAGSRLTVL.

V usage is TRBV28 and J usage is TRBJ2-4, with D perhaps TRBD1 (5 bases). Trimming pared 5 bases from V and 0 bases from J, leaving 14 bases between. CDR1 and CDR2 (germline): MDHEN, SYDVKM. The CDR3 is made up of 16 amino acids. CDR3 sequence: CASSGDSLEAKNIQYF. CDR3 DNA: TGTGCCAGCAGTGGCGACAGTCTTGAAGCCAAAAACATTCAGTACTTC.

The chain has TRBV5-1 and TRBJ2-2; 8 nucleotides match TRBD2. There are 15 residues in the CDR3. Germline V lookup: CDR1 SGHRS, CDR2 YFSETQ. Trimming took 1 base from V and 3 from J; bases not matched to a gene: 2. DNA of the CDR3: TGCGCCAGCAGCTTGCGAGCGGGGGACACCGGGGAGCTGTTTTTT. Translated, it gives CASSLRAGDTGELFF.

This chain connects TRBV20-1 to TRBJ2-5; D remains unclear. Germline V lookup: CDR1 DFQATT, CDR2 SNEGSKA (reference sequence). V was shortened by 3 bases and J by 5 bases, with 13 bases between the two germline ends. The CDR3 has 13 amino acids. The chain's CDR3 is CSASPLTEETQYF. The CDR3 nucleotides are TGCAGTGCTAGCCCTTTAACGGAGGAGACCCAGTACTTC.

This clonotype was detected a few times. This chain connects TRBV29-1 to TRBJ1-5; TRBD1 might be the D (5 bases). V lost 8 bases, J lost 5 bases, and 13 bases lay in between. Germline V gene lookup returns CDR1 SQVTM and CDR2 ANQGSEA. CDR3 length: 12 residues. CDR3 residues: CSSPLGHQPQHF. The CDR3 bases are TGCAGCTCCCCATTGGGGCATCAGCCCCAGCATTTT.